This is a list of T cell receptor beta chains from one sample in a study of prognosis after radiotherapy for stage I lung cancer. MiXCR, applied by TCRdb to the multiplex PCR reads, yields one record per CDR3 protein. The table has about 24,000 distinct CDR3 sequences, roughly 34% seen once. This specimen consisted of PBMCs, obtained before or after stereotactic body radiation therapy (not recorded which). Receptors originate from a donor over 45 with non-small cell lung cancer. Both conserved end residues are part of each CDR3. The D gene is left open where the match is weak. Clone size is given for some rows only: seen once, a few or many times, or a class if the clone is expanded.

abundance	v_gene	d_gene	j_gene	CDR3nt	CDR3aa
few	TRBV10-2	-	TRBJ1-4	TGCGCCAGCAGTTCGTCAGGGGCTAATGAAAAACTGTTTTTT	CASSSSGANEKLFF
many	TRBV5-1	TRBD1	TRBJ2-7	TGCGCCAGCAGCTTGGACAGGGGAGACTACGAGCAGTACTTC	CASSLDRGDYEQYF
-	TRBV28	-	TRBJ2-7	TGTGCCAGCAGGCCCCAGACCCCGGGTAGCGAGCAGTACTTC	CASRPQTPGSEQYF
many	TRBV19	-	TRBJ2-2	TGTGCCAGTAGTAGGGATTACACCGGGGAGCTGTTTTTT	CASSRDYTGELFF
-	TRBV6-2/TRBV6-3	-	TRBJ2-1	TGTGCCAGCAGTGCTGAACCGAACGTCTACAATGAGCAGTTCTTC	CASSAEPNVYNEQFF
many	TRBV15	TRBD2	TRBJ2-1	TGTGCCACCAGCAGAGAGATGGCGGGAGGGCGCTACAATGAGCAGTTCTTC	CATSREMAGGRYNEQFF
-	TRBV5-1	TRBD1	TRBJ2-7	TGCGCCAGCAGCTTCAGGGACAGGGGCTACGAGCAGTACTTC	CASSFRDRGYEQYF
many	TRBV20-1	-	TRBJ1-5	TGCAGTGCTATTGAGGGCAATCAGCCCCAGCATTTT	CSAIEGNQPQHF
once	TRBV7-2	-	TRBJ2-2	TGTGCCAGCAGCTTAAATGGTTGGGAGCTGTTTTTT	CASSLNGWELFF
many	TRBV30	-	TRBJ1-4	TGTGCCTGGAGTCTACGGCAGGGTGGAGAAAAACTGTTTTTT	CAWSLRQGGEKLFF
many	TRBV7-2	TRBD2	TRBJ2-7	TGTGCCAGCAGCTCAAATAGCGGGGAAACCTACGAGCAGTACTTC	CASSSNSGETYEQYF
many	TRBV15	TRBD2	TRBJ2-5	TGTGCCACCAGCAAAGGACTAGCGGGAGAGACCCAGTACTTC	CATSKGLAGETQYF
-	TRBV6-4	-	TRBJ2-7	TGTGCCAGCAGTGAAGCGCTTAGACAGGACCAATACGAGCAGTACTTC	CASSEALRQDQYEQYF
many	TRBV7-9	-	TRBJ2-7	TGTGCCAGCAGCTTAGTCGGGGCCGAGCAGTACTTC	CASSLVGAEQYF
many	TRBV6-5	TRBD2	TRBJ2-4	TGTGCCAGCAGTTACTCGATTCGGGAGGCAGATAAAAACATTCAGTACTTC	CASSYSIREADKNIQYF
-	TRBV6-5	-	TRBJ1-1	TGTGCCAGCAGTTACTCACGGGGGCGGACTGAAGCTTTCTTT	CASSYSRGRTEAFF
few	TRBV20-1	TRBD2	TRBJ2-3	TGCAGTGCTAGAGGATGGCGGGAGGGCGCAGATACGCAGTATTTT	CSARGWREGADTQYF
many	TRBV10-3	TRBD2	TRBJ2-3	TGTGCCATCAGTTCCGGACTAGCGGACTCCACAGATACGCAGTATTTT	CAISSGLADSTDTQYF
many	TRBV7-9	TRBD1	TRBJ2-6	TGTGCCAGCAGCTTACTGACAGGGGCTGGCTCTGGGGCCAACGTCCTGACTTTC	CASSLLTGAGSGANVLTF
many	TRBV4-2	TRBD2	TRBJ2-7	TGTGCCAGCAGCCAAGATTGGGCTAGCGGGAAGTTTCACTACGAGCAGTACTTC	CASSQDWASGKFHYEQYF
many	TRBV5-1	-	TRBJ2-2	TGCGCCAGCAGCATCGGTCGATACTCGGGCACCGGGGAGCTGTTTTTT	CASSIGRYSGTGELFF
many	TRBV20-1	TRBD2	TRBJ2-5	TGCAGTGCTAGACCGTTAGCGGGAGGGGCGGAGACCCAGTACTTC	CSARPLAGGAETQYF
many	TRBV28	-	TRBJ2-7	TGTGCCAGCAGTTTGAGCCAGGGCGAGCAGTACTTC	CASSLSQGEQYF
many	TRBV7-9	-	TRBJ2-1	TGTGCCAGCAGCCTAGGTAGCCAGCTAGGGACAGAGCAGTTCTTC	CASSLGSQLGTEQFF
many	TRBV11-2	-	TRBJ2-7	TGTGCCAGCAGCTTAGGAGGTCCCTACGAGCAGTACTTC	CASSLGGPYEQYF